The 25 T cell receptor beta chains below were found in one sample sequenced in a study of cytotoxic CD8 clonotypes in ibrutinib-treated CLL. Data came from immunoSEQ multiplex PCR; TCRdb stores just in-frame clones and leaves some out. The sample records more than 85,000 clones, around 80% being singletons. The sequences come from PBMCs, collected after 12 months of ibrutinib treatment. The receptors were gathered from a human donor with chronic lymphocytic leukemia.

The chain uses TRBV6-1 and TRBJ1-5, with D perhaps TRBD1 (5 bases). V lost 6 bases, J lost 0 bases, and 12 bases lay in between. Germline CDR1 and CDR2: MNHNS and SASEGT. The CDR3 has 15 residues. The DNA for the CDR3 is TGTGCCAGCAGAGAGGGGCCGGATAGCAATCAGCCCCAGCATTTT. Translating gives CASREGPDSNQPQHF.

This chain connects TRBV19 to TRBJ2-7, with TRBD2 matching 10 bases. V lost 6 bases and J lost 1; bases outside the gene matches: 6. CDR1 is LNHDA, CDR2 SQIVND, per germline (reference sequence). The CDR3 loop spans 15 amino acids. Here the CDR3 DNA reads TGTGCCAGTAGCTTCTCTAGCGGGGGTTCCTACGAGCAGTACTTC. This sequence encodes CASSFSSGGSYEQYF.

The chain carries TRBV7-3 and TRBJ2-5, with D hard to call. CDR1 SGHTA and CDR2 FQGTGA come from the germline V gene. V gave up 1 base and J gave up 5 bases, with 8 bases separating them. The CDR3 runs 13 residues. CDR3 bases: TGTGCCAGCAGCTTAAGGGCGCCGGAGACCCAGTACTTC. Translated, it gives CASSLRAPETQYF.

The chain carries TRBV5-6 and TRBJ1-2; D is unclear. Trimming removed 1 base at V and 3 bases at J, with 4 bases between. The germline V gene encodes CDR1 SGHDT and CDR2 YYEEEE. The CDR3 runs 12 residues. Written as DNA, the CDR3 is TGTGCCAGCAGCTTGACAGACTATGGCTACACCTTC. This codes for CASSLTDYGYTF.

This clone was seen a handful of times. The CDR3 nucleotides read TGTGCCAGCAGTGCAGCTAATAATTCACCCCTCCACTTT. Its translation: CASSAANNSPLHF. This rearrangement joins TRBV2 to TRBJ1-6; the D is unclear. V was cut by 4 bases and J by 5 bases, with 6 bases left in between. CDR3 length: 13 amino acids. Germline V gene sequence: CDR1 SNHLY, CDR2 FYNNEI.

Only a few counts were recorded for this clone. This chain connects TRBV7-9 to TRBJ1-2, with D possibly matching TRBD1 (5 bases). With 11 bases removed from V and 4 bases from J, the gap between germline ends came to 14 bases. The CDR3 consists of 12 residues. From germline, CDR1 is SEHNR and CDR2 FQNEAQ (reference sequence). The CDR3 here is CAGGLGSYGYTF. The CDR3 DNA sequence: TGTGCCGGGGGGTTAGGGAGCTATGGCTACACCTTC.

The rearrangement joins TRBV5-1 to TRBJ2-5, with 7 bases lining up with TRBD1. V shed 9 bases, J shed 2 bases, and the junction held 7 bases outside the gene matches. Germline V gives CDR1 SGHRS, CDR2 YFSETQ. The CDR3 is made up of 13 amino acids. The CDR3 loop reads CATSRQGQETQYF. CDR3 nucleotide sequence: TGCGCCACCTCCAGACAGGGACAAGAGACCCAGTACTTC.

The CDR3 sequence is CASSEGGLQPQHF. In DNA, the CDR3 is TGTGCCAGCAGTGAAGGGGGGCTTCAGCCCCAGCATTTT. J is TRBJ1-5 and V is TRBV6-1; a possible D gene is TRBD1 (6 bases). This CDR3 contains 13 residues. The germline V gene has CDR1 MNHNS and CDR2 SASEGT. The V end lost 1 base, the J end lost 6 bases, and 7 bases lay between the germline ends.

The gene calls are TRBV19 and TRBJ2-6, with 9 bases that match TRBD1. CDR1 is LNHDA, CDR2 SQIVND, per germline (reference sequence). This CDR3 is 17 amino acids long. V gave up 7 bases and J gave up 0 bases; unmatched junction bases: 7. The chain's CDR3 is CASNKGQGISGANVLTF. Here the CDR3 DNA reads TGTGCCAGTAACAAGGGACAGGGAATCTCTGGGGCCAACGTCCTGACTTTC.

The chain combines TRBV6-1 with TRBJ1-1; tentatively, D is TRBD1 (5 bases). Germline CDR1 and CDR2: MNHNS and SASEGT. CDR3 size: 15 residues. Trimming pared 0 bases from V and 1 base from J, leaving 9 bases between. The CDR3: CASSEAVQANTEAFF. CDR3 nucleotide sequence: TGTGCCAGCAGTGAAGCGGTACAGGCGAACACTGAAGCTTTCTTT.

The rearrangement joins TRBV6-4 to TRBJ2-7; TRBD1 matches 7 bases. The V gene's germline CDR1 is MRHNA and CDR2 SNTAGT. The CDR3 is 12 amino acids. V gave up 10 bases and J gave up 2 bases; unmatched junction bases: 5. CDR3 nucleotides: TGTGCCACCATCACAGGGGCCTACGAGCAGTACTTC. Its protein product is CATITGAYEQYF.

The chain combines TRBV2 with TRBJ1-1; D unclear. The CDR3 covers 15 residues. Trimming took 2 bases from V and 1 from J, leaving 11 bases between them. Germline V gene sequence: CDR1 SNHLY, CDR2 FYNNEI. Here the CDR3 reads CASSELGYRNTEAFF. DNA of the CDR3: TGTGCCAGCAGTGAACTGGGTTATCGGAACACTGAAGCTTTCTTT.

The chain recombines TRBV19 with TRBJ1-4, with D tentatively TRBD1 (5 bases). V was cut by 7 bases and J by 2 bases, with 8 bases left in between. The CDR3 runs to 13 residues. Germline V gives CDR1 LNHDA, CDR2 SQIVND (reference sequence). Written as DNA, the CDR3 is TGTGCCAGTACCCGACAGACTAATGAAAAACTGTTTTTT. It encodes CASTRQTNEKLFF.

This chain uses TRBV7-3 with TRBJ2-1, with 10 bases lining up with TRBD2. This CDR3 comprises 16 residues. V lost 5 bases and J lost 6; bases outside the gene matches: 10. The germline CDR1 and CDR2 sequences are SGHTA and FQGTGA. The CDR3 loop is CASSPPGLAGVNEQFF. The CDR3 bases are TGTGCCAGCAGCCCGCCCGGGCTAGCGGGGGTCAATGAGCAGTTCTTC. Full variable domain (remainder filled in from reference TRBV7-3 and TRBJ2-1): GAGVSQTPSNKVTEKGKYVELRCDPISGHTALYWYRQSLGQGPEFLIYFQGTGAADDSGLPNDRFFAVRPEGSVSTLKIQRTERGDSAVYLCASSPPGLAGVNEQFFGPGTRLTVL.

The chain links TRBV4-3 to TRBJ2-7; D is ambiguous. This CDR3 spans 14 amino acids. Between the trimmed V and J ends, which lost 0 bases and 2 bases, there was a span of 8 bases. Germline V lookup: CDR1 LGHNA, CDR2 YSLEER. The CDR3 bases are TGCGCCAGCAGCCAAGAATTTAGAACCTACGAGCAGTACTTC. It is translated as CASSQEFRTYEQYF.

The V and J genes are TRBV6-6 and TRBJ2-5; D call uncertain. This CDR3 comprises 11 residues. Germline CDR1 and CDR2: MNHNY and SVGAGI (reference sequence). Deletions cut 1 base from V and 4 bases from J, with 1 base between. The CDR3 DNA sequence: TGTGCCAGCAGTTACTTAGAGACCCAGTACTTC. Its translation: CASSYLETQYF.

V and J are TRBV11-3 and TRBJ2-7; D possibly uses TRBD1 or TRBD2 (5 bases each). V was shortened by 0 bases and J by 11 bases, with 11 bases between the two germline ends. This CDR3 has 12 amino acids. The germline gives CDR1 SGHNT, CDR2 YENEEA. The CDR3 loop reads CASSLDLGVEYF. The CDR3 bases are TGTGCCAGCAGCTTAGATCTGGGGGTAGAGTACTTC.

This chain connects TRBV4-1 to TRBJ1-2; 7 bases are a match to TRBD1. CDR1 and CDR2 from the germline V gene are MGHRA and YSYEKL. Unmatched junction bases numbered 11, after V lost 3 bases and J lost 4 bases. The CDR3 totals 16 residues. In nucleotides, the CDR3 is TGCGCCAGCAGCCAGCTTAGACAGGGTGGGGTCTATGGCTACACCTTC. Amino acids: CASSQLRQGGVYGYTF.

This chain links TRBV6-5 with TRBJ2-7; 9 positions match TRBD1. CDR1 and CDR2 (germline): MNHEY, SVGAGI. The junction had 4 bases not matched to a gene; V was cut back by 2 bases and J by 2 bases. The CDR3 consists of 15 residues. CDR3 region: CASSYIRQGAYEQYF. The CDR3 nucleotides read TGTGCCAGCAGTTACATTAGACAGGGGGCCTACGAGCAGTACTTC.

This chain connects TRBV18 to TRBJ1-1; no clear D. Trimming removed 3 bases from V and 6 bases from J, with 8 bases in between. Germline values: CDR1 KGHSH, CDR2 LQKENI. This CDR3 has 12 amino acids. CDR3 in amino acids: CASSPSRAEAFF. The CDR3 DNA is TGTGCCAGCTCACCCTCGAGGGCTGAAGCTTTCTTT.

Worth noting for this clone: One end of the junction does not line up with germline, which may come from a read error. The chain links TRBV5-4 to TRBJ1-1; no clear D. This CDR3 is built from 8 residues. Germline V gene lookup returns CDR1 SGHNT and CDR2 YYREEE (reference sequence). The CDR3 DNA sequence: TGTGCCAGCAGCTTAAGGTCTTTT. Protein product: CASSLRSF.

This clone showed up just once. The CDR3 nucleotides are TGTGCCAGCAGCTTGGTTTGGCAAGGGGGCGAAAACATTCAGTACTTC. Encoded protein: CASSLVWQGGENIQYF. The chain joins TRBV5-6 to TRBJ2-4; 7 nucleotides line up with TRBD1. This CDR3 comprises 16 residues. The V gene end was trimmed by 0 bases and the J gene end by 5 bases; junction bases not matched to a gene: 8. Germline assignment: CDR1 SGHDT and CDR2 YYEEEE.

As to this clone: An end of the junction does not agree with germline; a read error may underlie this. V is TRBV5-6 and J is TRBJ2-1; D possibly corresponds to TRBD2 (7 bases). CDR1 and CDR2 from the germline V gene are SGHDT and YYEEEE. This CDR3 has 18 residues. As DNA, the CDR3 is TGTACCAGCAGCTCCCCCCGGGGTAGGGGGGGCTATAACAATGAGCAGTTCTTC. Its translation is CTSSSPRGRGGYNNEQFF.

J is TRBJ1-1 and V is TRBV5-4; the D gene is possibly TRBD1 (5 bases). CDR3 length equals 15 residues. Germline CDR1 is SGHNT and CDR2 is YYREEE (reference sequence). V lost 5 bases and J lost 2, with 16 bases in between. The DNA of the CDR3 is TGTGCCAGCAGAGTCCAGGGATTAGGTAACACTGAAGCTTTCTTT. Its protein product is CASRVQGLGNTEAFF.

This clone appeared many times. V and J are TRBV6-4 and TRBJ2-1; 11 bases line up with TRBD2. The V segment lost 0 bases and the J segment 6 bases; nucleotides outside the gene matches: 1. The CDR3 consists of 15 residues. The germline V gene encodes CDR1 MRHNA and CDR2 SNTAGT. The CDR3 DNA is TGTGCCAGCAGTGACTCTAGCGGGGGGGCCAATGAGCAGTTCTTC. This encodes CASSDSSGGANEQFF.